Described below is a single T cell receptor beta chain sequence and its context. This clonotype occurred many times. Its antigen is currently not known. No base quality values were provided; no much bigger clone lies one nucleotide off. The cysteine opens and the phenylalanine closes a CDR3 of 13 amino acids. CDR3 DNA only is kept here, 39 bases in frame from base 1. CDR1 and CDR2 were assigned from the germline V gene as MNHEY and SVGAGI. V and J are truncated by 4 bases and 9 bases respectively, leaving an intervening sequence of 15 bases. The record originates from a study of early T cells in non-severe SARS-CoV-2 infection (dated by TCRdb to the early 2020s). Broadly, across the study: Bulk RNA from unsorted whole blood was used for TCR sequencing, so alpha and beta chains could not be paired.

Results the study describes overall, beyond this receptor: VDJdb matching was skewed toward anti-spike CD8 responses and likely underestimated virus-specific expansions, missing private and CD4 specificities.

The library was prepared using 5' RACE. The sequencer was a NextSeq 500. To correct for sequencing error and PCR bias, the TCR library protocol tagged individual cDNA molecules with unique molecular identifiers. Sequencing covered both TCR alpha and beta chains, and within each sample the abundances of alpha and beta sequences were tightly co-correlated. For the original study's pipeline: V gene, J gene and CDR3 annotation of TCR sequences was performed with Decombinator V4. Expanded TCRs were defined as changing significantly between any two time points under a Poisson model with p below 0.0001. Abundances of TCRs were expressed as counts per million after normalisation to the total number of TCRs sequenced in each sample. MAIT TCRs were defined by TRAV1-2 paired with TRAJ12, TRAJ20 or TRAJ33, and iNKT TCRs by TRAV10 paired with TRAJ18. A search of VDJdb, accessed on 1 November 2021, was run for TCRs annotated to CMV, EBV and SARS-CoV-2, with TCRs annotated for multiple antigens excluded. TCRdb reworked the public reads: Q25 trimming with fastp, MiXCR clone assembly, productive beta chains retained. Here each entry gathers all rows of one CDR3 protein and keeps the most common genes and DNA. The V and J calls shown here were made by TCRdb, not taken from the authors' results. The sample includes about 64,000 distinct CDR3 sequences, with less than 5% observed a single time. The top ten clonotypes cover around 4.9% of the sample.

This was a case-control study nested in a cohort of healthcare workers in London, UK, who had nasopharyngeal swab PCR tests and blood samples taken every week. Healthcare workers were recruited during the week of the UK lockdown, between 23 and 31 March 2020, and followed weekly for up to roughly 15 weeks. This chain is built from TRBV6-5 and TRBJ1-2, with the D gene not confidently named. The material sequenced was whole blood. The source is an adult who was a healthcare worker with PCR-confirmed SARS-CoV-2 infection or an uninfected control (not recorded which). The CDR3 region has the sequence CASSSGSGSSYTF. In nucleotide form, the sequence is TGTGCCAGCAGTTCTGGGAGCGGCTCCAGCTACACCTTC.